The subject of this entry is one T cell receptor beta chain. The antigen remains unidentified. Vbeta (60) and Jbeta (13) primers were used in the PCR. Measured with immunoSEQ multiplex PCR; TCRdb has only the in-frame clones, and not every one. The table records about 98,000 clones, roughly two thirds of them present only once. This record comes from a study of cytomegalovirus exposure and HLA in healthy donors. The CDR3 has 16 residues. Trimming removed 0 bases at V and 6 bases at J, with 17 bases between. Germline lookup yields CDR1 PRHDT and CDR2 FYEKMQ (reference sequence). Study findings and constraints: Among TCR sequences, most were rare, though some public TCRs appeared in many donors. In vitro, a few CMV-associated chains proved specific for CMV antigens.

The receptor was isolated from a man aged 50 to 60 in good health and CMV-seronegative. The chain joins TRBV13 to TRBJ1-2; the D is unclear. Sequenced: PBMCs. The CDR3 sequence: CASSLGRREGNDGYTF. CDR3 sequence (DNA): TGTGCCAGCAGCTTAGGTAGGAGGGAAGGGAACGATGGCTACACCTTC.